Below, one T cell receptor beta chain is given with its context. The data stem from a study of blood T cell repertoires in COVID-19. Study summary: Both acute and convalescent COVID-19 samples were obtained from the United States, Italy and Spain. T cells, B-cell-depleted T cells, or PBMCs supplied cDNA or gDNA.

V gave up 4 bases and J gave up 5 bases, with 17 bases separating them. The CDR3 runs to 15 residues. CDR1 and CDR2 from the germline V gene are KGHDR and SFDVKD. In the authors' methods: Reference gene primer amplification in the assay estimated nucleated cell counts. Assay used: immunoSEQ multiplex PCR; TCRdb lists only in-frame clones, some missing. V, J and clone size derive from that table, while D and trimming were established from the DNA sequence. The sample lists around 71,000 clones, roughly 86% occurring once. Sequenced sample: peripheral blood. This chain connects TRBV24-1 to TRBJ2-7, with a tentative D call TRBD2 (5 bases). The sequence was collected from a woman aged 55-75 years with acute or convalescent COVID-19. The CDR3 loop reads CATSDPRDPSDEQYF. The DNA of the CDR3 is TGTGCCACCAGTGACCCACGGGATCCCTCAGACGAGCAGTACTTC.